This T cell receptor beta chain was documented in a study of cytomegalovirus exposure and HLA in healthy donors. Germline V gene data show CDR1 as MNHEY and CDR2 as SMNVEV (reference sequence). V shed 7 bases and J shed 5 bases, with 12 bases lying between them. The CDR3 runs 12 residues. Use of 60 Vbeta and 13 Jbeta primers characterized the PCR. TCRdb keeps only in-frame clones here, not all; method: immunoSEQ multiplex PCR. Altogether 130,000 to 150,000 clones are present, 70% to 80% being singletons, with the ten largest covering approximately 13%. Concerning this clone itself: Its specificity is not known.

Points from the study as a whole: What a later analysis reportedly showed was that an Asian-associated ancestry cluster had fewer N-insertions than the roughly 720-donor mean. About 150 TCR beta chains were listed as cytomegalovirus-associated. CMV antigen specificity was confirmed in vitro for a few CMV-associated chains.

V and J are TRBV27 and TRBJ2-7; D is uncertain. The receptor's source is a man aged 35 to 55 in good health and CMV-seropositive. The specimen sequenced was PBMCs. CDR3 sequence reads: CASTSRIDEQYF. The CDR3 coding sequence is TGTGCCAGCACCTCGCGTATCGACGAGCAGTACTTC.